Following are 15 T cell receptor beta chains from one sample sequenced in a study of breast tumors, draining lymph nodes, adjacent tissues. Axillary draining lymph nodes of breast cancer patients supplied the node samples. TCRdb re-called the multiplex PCR reads through MiXCR, storing one row per CDR3 protein. Of 150,000 to 200,000 distinct CDR3 sequences in the sample, 31% were seen once. Sequences were obtained from axillary lymph node tissue. These receptors all come from a female donor with breast cancer. Some clones in this sample may be carry-over from other donors' samples.

This clonotype showed up just a few times. The rearrangement uses TRBV6-2 or TRBV6-3 and TRBJ2-1; tentatively, D is TRBD1 (5 bases). Germline loops: CDR1 MNHEY, CDR2 SVGEGT. This CDR3 contains 14 residues. The V end was cut by 8 bases, the J end by 8 bases, with 19 bases between. CDR3: CASPTEVLYHEQFF. In nucleotides, the CDR3 is TGTGCCAGCCCGACAGAAGTCTTATATCATGAGCAGTTCTTC.

The sample holds many counts of this clonotype. V usage is TRBV27 and J usage is TRBJ1-6; 8 positions agree with TRBD1. The CDR3 runs 14 residues. V dropped 5 bases and J dropped 8; count of bases not matched to a gene: 5. The germline V gene has CDR1 MNHEY and CDR2 SMNVEV (reference sequence). The CDR3 nucleotides are TGTGCCAGCAGTGTGACAGGGGCGTATTCACCCCTCCACTTT. It codes for CASSVTGAYSPLHF.

In its sample, this clonotype was seen many times. The chain has TRBV2 and TRBJ2-3; 9 nucleotides agree with TRBD2. V lost 6 bases and J lost 4; bases outside the gene matches: 11. There are 16 residues in the CDR3. The germline gives CDR1 SNHLY, CDR2 FYNNEI. Here the CDR3 reads CASSLRGGGAPDTQYF. CDR3 bases: TGTGCCAGCAGCCTCAGGGGCGGGGGGGCACCAGATACGCAGTATTTT.

The chain combines TRBV2 with TRBJ1-1; weak D call: TRBD1 (6 bases). The V end lost 2 bases, the J end lost 6 bases, and 13 bases lay between the germline ends. The CDR3 covers 14 residues. The germline V gene encodes CDR1 SNHLY and CDR2 FYNNEI. Here the CDR3 DNA reads TGTGCCAGCAGTGAACCCGACAGGCGCGCTGAAGCTTTCTTT. Amino acid sequence: CASSEPDRRAEAFF.

On this clonotype: Relative to the germline gene, one junction end is altered; a read error may explain this. The V call is TRBV2, the J call TRBJ2-7, with D perhaps matching TRBD1 (5 bases). This CDR3 contains 14 residues. From germline, CDR1 is SNHLY and CDR2 FYNNEI. Written as DNA, the CDR3 is TGTGCCAGCAGCTTGGGGCCTGGGGTTTACGAGCAGCACTTC. This codes for CASSLGPGVYEQHF.

The genes are TRBV2 and TRBJ1-5; D is unresolved. Trimming left V 6 bases short and J 3 bases short, with 6 bases between. CDR1 and CDR2 from the germline V gene are SNHLY and FYNNEI. This CDR3 is built from 12 residues. The CDR3 DNA reads as TGTGCCAGCAGGGGGAACAATCAGCCCCAGCATTTT. Its translation: CASRGNNQPQHF.

This clonotype was counted many times. The chain uses TRBV24-1 and TRBJ2-3; perhaps TRBD1 as D (6 bases). Germline-derived CDR1 and CDR2 are KGHDR and SFDVKD. The CDR3 is 16 residues long. Between the trimmed V and J ends, which lost 7 bases and 3 bases, there was a span of 19 bases. This CDR3 is CATRGQIESGTDTQYF. The CDR3 DNA is TGTGCCACCAGAGGACAGATAGAATCGGGGACAGATACGCAGTATTTT.

Comments on this clonotype: The conserved phenylalanine or tryptophan normally closing the CDR3 is absent here, so this likely arose from a read error. The chain employs TRBV12-3 or TRBV12-4 and TRBJ2-7; D is possibly TRBD1 (7 bases). Between the trimmed V and J ends, which lost 5 bases and 2 bases, there was a span of 16 bases. The CDR3 is 15 amino acids. CDR3 DNA sequence: TGTGCCAGCAGTAACGCAGGGGGGACCACCTACGAGCAGTACCTC. Encoded protein: CASSNAGGTTYEQYL.

This clonotype was counted at least ten times. The chain links TRBV12-3 or TRBV12-4 to TRBJ2-5; D may be TRBD2 (5 bases). The V and J ends lost 5 bases and 3 bases respectively, with 16 bases between them. The CDR3 is made up of 15 amino acids. The CDR3 DNA reads TGTGCCAGCAGTCCCAGAGGGATGGGTGAAGAGACCCAGTACTTC. It is translated as CASSPRGMGEETQYF.

This clonotype has ten or more counts. The chain recombines TRBV4-1 with TRBJ2-4, with 7 bases identical to TRBD1. Losses at the gene ends were 0 bases for V and 6 bases for J; bases not matched to a gene: 5. Germline V gives CDR1 MGHRA, CDR2 YSYEKL. This CDR3 region has 15 residues. The CDR3 bases are TGCGCCAGCAGCCAAGAGAAAGGGGGCGTAAACATTCAGTACTTC. Encoded protein: CASSQEKGGVNIQYF.

This clonotype was seen a handful of times. This may arise from a read error, as a much more abundant clone is one base away. The chain links TRBV9 to TRBJ2-1; 7 bases align to TRBD1. The CDR3 consists of 17 residues. V trimming: 4 bases; J trimming: 8 bases; junction bases outside the gene matches: 18. The germline V gene has CDR1 SGDLS and CDR2 YYNGEE. The CDR3 bases are TGTGCCAGCAGCCGCTTCATGACAGGGCTTGGGGCGGATGAGCAGTTCTTC. As protein: CASSRFMTGLGADEQFF.

This clonotype was seen repeatedly, ten times or more. The V gene is TRBV5-1, the J gene TRBJ2-1, with TRBD1 identical over 9 bases. CDR3 length equals 15 residues. Germline loops: CDR1 SGHRS, CDR2 YFSETQ. V lost 5 bases, J lost 8 bases, and 11 bases stayed unmatched. The CDR3 region is CASRPRDREGDEQFF. DNA for the CDR3: TGCGCCAGCAGACCCCGGGACAGGGAGGGGGATGAGCAGTTCTTC.

This clonotype was counted many times. The chain is built from TRBV7-2 and TRBJ2-3; D remains ambiguous. Germline CDR1 is SGHTA and CDR2 is FQGNSA. Trimming stripped 2 bases from V and 1 base from J, with 7 bases between. The CDR3 is made up of 14 amino acids. The CDR3 is CASSLRPGTDTQYF. The CDR3 DNA reads TGTGCCAGCAGCTTACGCCCCGGCACAGATACGCAGTATTTT.

This chain links TRBV10-2 with TRBJ1-4; the D gene is possibly TRBD1 (5 bases). The CDR3 totals 14 residues. CDR1 is WSHSY and CDR2 is SAAADI in the germline V gene. The ends were cut back, 6 bases at V and 8 bases at J, with 16 bases in the middle. The CDR3 DNA follows: TGCGCCAGCAGACCCGACAGTCCGGGGGAAAAACTGTTTTTT. Translating gives CASRPDSPGEKLFF.

As for this clonotype: A single base separates this from a much larger clone, so it may be a read error. This chain connects TRBV11-2 to TRBJ2-2, with a possible D match to TRBD1 (6 bases). The CDR3 extends over 18 amino acids. Germline V CDR1 and CDR2: SGHAT, FQNNGV. CDR3: CASSLDWLGPGDTGELSF. CDR3 nucleotide sequence: TGTGCCAGCAGCTTAGATTGGTTAGGGCCTGGGGACACCGGGGAGCTGTCTTTT.